The 26 T cell receptor beta chains below all came from one sample that was sequenced in a study of CD8 T cell repertoires and HIV-1 epitope variants. No cognate antigen is known for these TCRs. Sequencing was performed with immunoSEQ multiplex PCR; in TCRdb, only in-frame clones are kept and a portion is missing. The table lists 4,700 or so clones, about 61% of them singletons. The sample was cultured CD8+ T cells derived from PBMCs. The receptors stem from a male donor with HIV.

J is TRBJ2-7 and V is TRBV28; TRBD1 is a possible D gene (6 bases). Trimming stripped 4 bases from V and 5 bases from J, with 15 bases between. The CDR3 totals 14 residues. The germline gives CDR1 MDHEN, CDR2 SYDVKM. The CDR3 reads CASSSVQGGNEQYF. CDR3 DNA sequence: TGTGCCAGCAGTTCTGTTCAAGGGGGAAACGAGCAGTACTTC.

This chain links TRBV6-5 with TRBJ2-7, with D possibly matching TRBD2 (5 bases). V was shortened by 6 bases and J by 4 bases, with 10 bases between the two germline ends. The CDR3 has 12 residues. CDR1 and CDR2 from the germline V gene are MNHEY and SVGAGI. The CDR3 loop is CASRRPGYEQYF. For the CDR3, the DNA is TGTGCCAGCAGAAGACCGGGGTACGAGCAGTACTTC.

The chain is built from TRBV6-5 and TRBJ2-1; 7 bases are a match to TRBD2. The germline CDR1 and CDR2 sequences are MNHEY and SVGAGI. The CDR3 contains 16 residues. With V trimmed by 1 base and J by 4 bases, 7 bases remained unmatched. CDR3 amino acids: CASSYYGRGSYNEQFF. CDR3 bases: TGTGCCAGCAGTTACTATGGGAGGGGCTCTTACAATGAGCAGTTCTTC.

Relative to its sample, this clone is medium-sized. The chain uses TRBV5-4 and TRBJ2-7, with 8 bases matching TRBD2. The germline V gene has CDR1 SGHNT and CDR2 YYREEE (reference sequence). The CDR3 loop spans 14 amino acids. V lost 0 bases, J lost 5 bases, and 4 bases stayed unmatched. The CDR3 DNA reads as TGTGCCAGCAGCTTGGGCGGGGGGAACAACGAGCAGTACTTC. Translated, it gives CASSLGGGNNEQYF.

The chain combines TRBV11-3 with TRBJ1-1; D ambiguous. V was trimmed by 2 bases and J by 4 bases, leaving 8 bases between them. This CDR3 has 13 amino acids. Germline assignment: CDR1 SGHNT and CDR2 YENEEA. The CDR3 sequence: CASSLRGGTEAFF. The CDR3 DNA is TGTGCCAGCAGCTTACGGGGAGGCACTGAAGCTTTCTTT.

The chain combines TRBV28 with TRBJ2-7; D remains ambiguous. The V and J ends lost 5 bases and 4 bases respectively, with 12 bases between them. Germline assignment: CDR1 MDHEN and CDR2 SYDVKM. The CDR3 is made up of 13 amino acids. The CDR3 nucleotides are TGTGCCAGCAGTACTGATTGGGTATACGAGCAGTACTTC. It specifies CASSTDWVYEQYF.

The chain has TRBV5-1 and TRBJ2-7, with D uncertain. V was trimmed by 0 bases and J by 7 bases, leaving 14 bases between them. The CDR3 spans 14 residues. Germline V gives CDR1 SGHRS, CDR2 YFSETQ. This CDR3 is CASSLGGEYSEQYF. The CDR3 DNA reads as TGCGCCAGCAGCTTGGGTGGGGAATACTCGGAGCAGTACTTC.

A single count supports this clone. V is TRBV27 and J is TRBJ2-1, with TRBD2 matching 12 bases. J lost 7 bases, V lost 8 bases, and 12 bases had no gene match. CDR1 is MNHEY, CDR2 SMNVEV, per germline (reference sequence). CDR3 length: 16 residues. The CDR3 loop is CASQDPGLAGHNEQFF. The CDR3 nucleotides read TGTGCCAGCCAAGATCCGGGACTAGCGGGCCATAATGAGCAGTTCTTC.

V gene TRBV6-5 combines with J gene TRBJ2-4; 7 positions match TRBD1. From germline, CDR1 is MNHEY and CDR2 SVGAGI. CDR3 size: 14 residues. V lost 5 bases, J lost 5 bases, and 6 bases stayed unmatched. The CDR3: CASSPGQAQNIQYF. CDR3 sequence (DNA): TGTGCCAGCAGTCCCGGACAGGCCCAAAACATTCAGTACTTC.

CDR3 nucleotide sequence: TGTGCCAGTAGTATACAGCTCTATAGCAATCAGCCCCAGCATTTT. Protein product: CASSIQLYSNQPQHF. V gene TRBV19 combines with J gene TRBJ1-5; no clear D gene. Germline lookup yields CDR1 LNHDA and CDR2 SQIVND (reference sequence). The length of the CDR3 is 15 residues. V lost 2 bases and J lost 0, with 8 bases in between. The full variable domain, with the rest looked up from reference TRBV19 and TRBJ1-5, is DGGITQSPKYLFRKEGQNVTLSCEQNLNHDAMYWYRQDPGQGLRLIYYSQIVNDFQKGDIAEGYSVSREKKESFPLTVTSAQKNPTAFYLCASSIQLYSNQPQHFGDGTRLSIL.

V is TRBV4-3 and J is TRBJ1-1; the D is unclear. The CDR3 consists of 14 residues. Trimming cost V 1 base and J 1 base, with 7 bases left between them. In germline, CDR1 is LGHNA, CDR2 YSLEER. The DNA for the CDR3 is TGCGCCAGCAGCCAAGGAGGAAGGAACACTGAAGCTTTCTTT. Its protein is CASSQGGRNTEAFF.

V usage is TRBV28 and J usage is TRBJ2-3; a weak D match, TRBD1 (6 bases). V gave up 3 bases and J gave up 2 bases, with 12 bases separating them. CDR1 MDHEN and CDR2 SYDVKM come from the germline V gene. CDR3 size: 15 residues. The CDR3 coding sequence is TGTGCCAGCAGTTTGCCGGGACAAAACACAGATACGCAGTATTTT. This codes for CASSLPGQNTDTQYF.

This chain links TRBV6-5 with TRBJ2-3; D not resolved. The CDR3 spans 13 residues. The V end was cut by 6 bases, the J end by 2 bases, with 9 bases between. CDR1 and CDR2 (germline): MNHEY, SVGAGI. The CDR3 is CASRMIITDTQYF. The CDR3 DNA reads as TGTGCCAGCAGAATGATTATCACAGATACGCAGTATTTT.

The chain carries TRBV29-1 and TRBJ1-5; perhaps TRBD1 as D (5 bases). The CDR3 is 12 residues long. Germline CDR1 is SQVTM and CDR2 is ANQGSEA. The CDR3 nucleotides are TGCGCAGGGCAGGAGGTCGATCAGCCCCAGCATTTT. Amino acid sequence: CAGQEVDQPQHF.

This chain connects TRBV30 to TRBJ2-7; no clear D. V lost 4 bases, J lost 1 base, and 11 bases lay in between. The V gene's germline CDR1 is GTSNPN and CDR2 SVGIG (reference sequence). This CDR3 is built from 13 residues. The CDR3 DNA follows: TGTGCCTGGAATTATGGCAAATCCTACGAGCAGTACTTC. This sequence encodes CAWNYGKSYEQYF.

This clone was seen more than once but under ten times. The chain couples TRBV27 to TRBJ2-2; 11 positions match TRBD2. The CDR3 is 16 amino acids. V lost 5 bases to trimming and J lost 1 base; unmatched junction nucleotides: 3. The germline V gene has CDR1 MNHEY and CDR2 SMNVEV (reference sequence). CDR3 protein: CASSPTSGGNTGELFF. The CDR3, as DNA: TGTGCCAGCAGTCCAACTAGCGGGGGGAACACCGGGGAGCTGTTTTTT.

The rearrangement joins TRBV7-1 to TRBJ2-7; 7 positions match TRBD1. TRBV7-1 is assigned to the ORF class and has an uncertain function. The trim removed 4 bases at V and 7 bases at J, leaving 10 bases unmatched. The CDR3 is 14 amino acids. CDR3 region: CASSLGQYLREQYF. DNA for the CDR3: TGTGCCAGCAGCTTGGGACAGTACCTTCGTGAGCAGTACTTC.

The chain joins TRBV19 to TRBJ2-3, with D tentatively TRBD2 (5 bases). The CDR3 is made up of 12 amino acids. Germline V gene data show CDR1 as LNHDA and CDR2 as SQIVND (reference sequence). CDR3 protein: CATGESTDTQYF. The CDR3 DNA reads as TGTGCGACCGGGGAGAGCACAGATACGCAGTATTTT.

The CDR3 is CASSEFQGQDTGELFF. The CDR3 DNA reads as TGTGCCAGCAGTGAGTTTCAGGGGCAGGACACCGGGGAGCTGTTTTTT. This chain joins TRBV2 and TRBJ2-2; D may be TRBD1 (6 bases). This CDR3 region has 16 residues. The V end was cut by 3 bases, the J end by 3 bases, with 14 bases between. Germline CDR1 and CDR2: SNHLY and FYNNEI.

This sequence joins TRBV7-9 and TRBJ1-1; no clear D. Trimming pared 1 base from V and 5 bases from J, leaving 2 bases between. The CDR3 has 11 amino acids. Germline V gene lookup returns CDR1 SEHNR and CDR2 FQNEAQ (reference sequence). The CDR3 coding sequence is TGTGCCAGCAGCTTAGATACTGAAGCTTTCTTT. It translates to CASSLDTEAFF.

V usage is TRBV6-6 and J usage is TRBJ2-3, with D uncertain. The V end lost 2 bases, the J end lost 1 base, and 7 bases lay between the germline ends. Germline CDR1 and CDR2: MNHNY and SVGAGI (reference sequence). The CDR3 has 14 residues. The CDR3 DNA reads as TGTGCCAGCAGTTACACGACCCGCACAGATACGCAGTATTTT. It translates to CASSYTTRTDTQYF.

This clone was counted once. This chain links TRBV6-5 with TRBJ2-7; D assignment may be TRBD1 or TRBD2 (6 bases each). This CDR3 has 14 residues. Trimming took off 0 bases at V and 5 bases at J, with 11 bases between the two ends. Germline values: CDR1 MNHEY, CDR2 SVGAGI. The CDR3 loop is CASSYSWGADEQYF. The CDR3 nucleotides are TGTGCCAGCAGTTACTCATGGGGGGCCGACGAGCAGTACTTC.

The chain recombines TRBV11-2 with TRBJ2-5; TRBD1 agrees at 9 bases. This CDR3 spans 15 amino acids. Germline trimming cut 5 bases from V and 4 bases from J; bases unmatched to any gene: 8. Germline values: CDR1 SGHAT, CDR2 FQNNGV. This CDR3 reads CASSHTGGIGETQYF. CDR3 in DNA: TGTGCCAGCAGCCATACAGGGGGCATCGGAGAGACCCAGTACTTC.

The V call is TRBV27, the J call TRBJ2-7; 13 bases fit TRBD2. Germline V lookup: CDR1 MNHEY, CDR2 SMNVEV (reference sequence). V shed 5 bases, J shed 3 bases, and the junction held 7 bases outside the gene matches. This CDR3 region has 16 residues. In DNA, the CDR3 is TGTGCCAGCAGTATAACTAGCGGGAGGGCCAACTACGAGCAGTACTTC. Protein product: CASSITSGRANYEQYF.

The chain combines TRBV27 with TRBJ2-3, with D tentatively TRBD1 (6 bases). V was cut by 2 bases and J by 5 bases, with 11 bases left in between. The germline V gene has CDR1 MNHEY and CDR2 SMNVEV (reference sequence). This CDR3 region has 14 residues. The CDR3 region is CASSLKRGGDTQYF. The CDR3, as DNA: TGTGCCAGCAGTTTAAAGAGAGGGGGAGATACGCAGTATTTT.

This clone was observed a few times. J is TRBJ2-7 and V is TRBV13; weak D call: TRBD1 (6 bases). CDR3 length: 13 amino acids. The V gene's germline CDR1 is PRHDT and CDR2 FYEKMQ (reference sequence). Trimming took off 3 bases at V and 5 bases at J, with 11 bases between the two ends. The CDR3 loop is CASSLTGKNEQYF. In DNA form, the CDR3 reads TGTGCCAGCAGCTTGACAGGCAAGAACGAGCAGTACTTC.